The 19 T cell receptor beta chains in this list originate from one sample, sequenced in a study of T cell responses to AZD1222 COVID-19 vaccine (dated by TCRdb to the early 2020s). Preparation of the library involved the immunoSEQ multiplex PCR assay. Drawn from immuneACCESS, this table holds only the in-frame rearrangements with V and J called that TCRdb kept. Clones are partly lost; checked studies trace under half to an unresolved V gene and leave the rest unexplained. Here the sample has about 120,000 clones; roughly nine tenths occur a single time. The leading ten clones occupy over 2.5% of the sample. The time point label, as the study defines it: about 28 days (+/-7) after the second vaccine dose. Sequencing was performed on peripheral blood, taken 28 days after the second AZD1222 dose. The receptors were gathered from an adult who received the AZD1222 COVID-19 vaccine.

V gene TRBV5-4 combines with J gene TRBJ1-2; D remains ambiguous. This CDR3 has 13 amino acids. The V and J ends lost 1 base and 8 bases respectively, with 12 bases between them. Germline V gene data show CDR1 as SGHNT and CDR2 as YYREEE (reference sequence). The CDR3 loop reads CASSLTPFRGYTF. The CDR3 nucleotides are TGTGCCAGCAGCTTGACGCCTTTCAGGGGCTACACCTTC.

This chain links TRBV4-3 with TRBJ2-5; 9 bases line up with TRBD1. Trimming cost V 0 bases and J 4 bases; bases outside gene matches: 6. The CDR3 covers 16 residues. CDR1 and CDR2 from the germline V gene are LGHNA and YSLEER. CDR3 nucleotides: TGCGCCAGCAGCCAAGATCGACTGACAGGGGGAGAGACCCAGTACTTC. It encodes CASSQDRLTGGETQYF.

This clone was counted a single time. The chain carries TRBV11-3 and TRBJ1-1, with 7 bases that match TRBD1. Losses at the gene ends were 5 bases for V and 4 bases for J; bases not matched to a gene: 19. Germline V lookup: CDR1 SGHNT, CDR2 YENEEA. This CDR3 is 18 amino acids long. CDR3 sequence reads: CASSPVRTGVLKGTEAFF. The DNA of the CDR3 is TGTGCCAGCAGCCCCGTCCGCACAGGGGTATTGAAAGGCACTGAAGCTTTCTTT.

The rearrangement uses TRBV30 and TRBJ1-2; TRBD1 agrees at 7 bases. CDR3 length equals 14 residues. V trimming: 2 bases; J trimming: 8 bases; junction bases outside the gene matches: 11. Germline lookup yields CDR1 GTSNPN and CDR2 SVGIG (reference sequence). The CDR3 loop is CAWSRTGVGGGYTF. The CDR3 DNA reads as TGTGCCTGGAGTCGGACAGGAGTCGGGGGGGGCTACACCTTC.

Concerning this clone itself: This specimen includes other DNA sequences encoding the same CDR3. The chain recombines TRBV28 with TRBJ1-4; D not resolved. Trimming took off 5 bases at V and 5 bases at J, with 9 bases between the two ends. The length of the CDR3 is 13 residues. CDR1 is MDHEN, CDR2 SYDVKM, per germline. For the CDR3, the DNA is TGTGCCAGCAGTCGCGTAGGGAATGAAAAACTGTTTTTT. Translated, it gives CASSRVGNEKLFF.

This clone showed up just once. The chain uses TRBV5-5 and TRBJ1-2; D is undetermined. The germline V gene has CDR1 SGHKS and CDR2 YYEKEE (reference sequence). This CDR3 comprises 15 residues. V was cut by 2 bases and J by 2 bases, with 13 bases left in between. The CDR3 sequence is CASSFSPTGNYGYTF. The CDR3 nucleotides are TGTGCCAGCAGCTTCAGTCCGACGGGGAACTATGGCTACACCTTC.

This chain joins TRBV6-5 and TRBJ2-5, with D tentatively TRBD1 (5 bases). Trimming shortened V by 6 bases and J by 3 bases, and 5 bases separated the two germline ends. This CDR3 spans 11 amino acids. Germline-derived CDR1 and CDR2 are MNHEY and SVGAGI. CDR3 bases: TGTGCCAGCAGAGGGGAAGAGACCCAGTACTTC. Protein product: CASRGEETQYF.

The rearrangement links TRBV6-5 to TRBJ1-1; TRBD1 is a possible D gene (6 bases). V lost 10 bases, J lost 6 bases, and 12 bases lay in between. In germline, CDR1 is MNHEY, CDR2 SVGAGI. The CDR3 is 11 residues long. The CDR3 nucleotides read TGTGCCACCTCACGGACAGCTGAAGCTTTCTTT. As protein: CATSRTAEAFF.

V usage is TRBV29-1 and J usage is TRBJ1-1, with D perhaps TRBD1 (5 bases). The V end was cut by 8 bases, the J end by 3 bases, with 16 bases between. The CDR3 sequence is 13 residues long. In germline, CDR1 is SQVTM, CDR2 ANQGSEA. The DNA for the CDR3 is TGCAGCTTCAGGGCGTCGCGGGACACTGAAGCTTTCTTT. Translated: CSFRASRDTEAFF.

In this sample, this clone turned up a few times. The J gene is TRBJ1-1, the V gene TRBV5-6, with D hard to call. Trimming cost V 2 bases and J 1 base, with 12 bases left between them. The germline V gene encodes CDR1 SGHDT and CDR2 YYEEEE. The CDR3 is 15 amino acids. DNA for the CDR3: TGTGCCAGCAGCTTAATGACACCTCCGAACACTGAAGCTTTCTTT. As protein: CASSLMTPPNTEAFF.

This chain uses TRBV30 with TRBJ2-1; tentatively, D is TRBD1 or TRBD2 (5 bases each). The CDR3 totals 13 residues. Trimming left V 2 bases short and J 10 bases short, with 15 bases between. Germline V lookup: CDR1 GTSNPN, CDR2 SVGIG (reference sequence). The CDR3 DNA reads TGTGCCTGGAGTCCCGATGGGGGTCGGGAGCAGTTCTTC. The encoded protein is CAWSPDGGREQFF.

The rearrangement uses TRBV5-1 and TRBJ1-3, with D possibly matching TRBD1 (5 bases). V was cut by 4 bases and J by 2 bases, with 16 bases left in between. Germline values: CDR1 SGHRS, CDR2 YFSETQ. The CDR3 runs 16 residues. Written as DNA, the CDR3 is TGCGCCAGCAGCCCCGGGGGGTCGGCGACTGGAAACACCATATATTTT. It translates to CASSPGGSATGNTIYF.

The rearrangement uses TRBV6-5 and TRBJ1-1; D is unclear. Trimming removed 0 bases from V and 1 base from J, with 3 bases in between. The CDR3 sequence is 13 residues long. From germline, CDR1 is MNHEY and CDR2 SVGAGI. CDR3 amino acids: CASSYSQNTEAFF. Written as DNA, the CDR3 is TGTGCCAGCAGTTACTCCCAGAACACTGAAGCTTTCTTT.

V is TRBV18 and J is TRBJ1-3, with 7 bases that match TRBD1. The germline V gene encodes CDR1 KGHSH and CDR2 LQKENI. CDR3 length: 17 amino acids. Trimming cost V 3 bases and J 1 base; bases outside gene matches: 9. The CDR3 DNA reads as TGTGCCAGCTCACCGTACGGGGGACAGTCTTCTGGAAACACCATATATTTT. Its protein product is CASSPYGGQSSGNTIYF.

This clone was detected many times. The chain has TRBV28 and TRBJ1-6; D remains unclear. This CDR3 has 11 amino acids. The V gene's germline CDR1 is MDHEN and CDR2 SYDVKM. The V end lost 8 bases, the J end lost 4 bases, and 3 bases lay between the germline ends. The CDR3 spells CASQYNSPLHF. The DNA of the CDR3 is TGTGCCAGCCAGTATAATTCACCCCTCCACTTT.

Written as DNA, the CDR3 is TGTGCCAGCAGTTACAGGGGGCGAGAAGCTTTCTTT. Protein: CASSYRGREAFF. The chain is built from TRBV6-2 or TRBV6-3 and TRBJ1-1, with 7 bases identical to TRBD1. CDR1 and CDR2 (germline): MNHEY, SVGEGT. This CDR3 spans 12 amino acids. Trimming cost V 2 bases and J 8 bases; bases outside gene matches: 2.

This chain links TRBV7-2 with TRBJ2-1; D gene ambiguous. The CDR3 contains 14 residues. Germline CDR1 and CDR2: SGHTA and FQGNSA. V was shortened by 5 bases and J by 5 bases, with 13 bases between the two germline ends. CDR3 protein: CASSLLDLNNEQFF. For the CDR3, the DNA is TGTGCCAGCAGCCTATTGGACCTTAACAATGAGCAGTTCTTC.

CDR3 sequence: CASIDWGQGGEQYF. DNA of the CDR3: TGTGCCTCGATCGACTGGGGACAGGGGGGGGAGCAGTACTTC. The V call is TRBV10-3, the J call TRBJ2-7, with TRBD1 identical over 11 bases. With V trimmed by 11 bases and J by 7 bases, 13 bases remained unmatched. The CDR3 is 14 residues long. Germline CDR1 reads ENHRY; CDR2 reads SYGVKD.

This sequence joins TRBV18 and TRBJ2-2; no firm D call. The CDR3 covers 17 residues. The germline gives CDR1 KGHSH, CDR2 LQKENI. V shed 5 bases and J shed 1 base, with 17 bases lying between them. CDR3 amino acids: CASSSSLESLNTGELFF. The CDR3 bases are TGTGCCAGCTCATCAAGCCTAGAGTCGCTGAACACCGGGGAGCTGTTTTTT.